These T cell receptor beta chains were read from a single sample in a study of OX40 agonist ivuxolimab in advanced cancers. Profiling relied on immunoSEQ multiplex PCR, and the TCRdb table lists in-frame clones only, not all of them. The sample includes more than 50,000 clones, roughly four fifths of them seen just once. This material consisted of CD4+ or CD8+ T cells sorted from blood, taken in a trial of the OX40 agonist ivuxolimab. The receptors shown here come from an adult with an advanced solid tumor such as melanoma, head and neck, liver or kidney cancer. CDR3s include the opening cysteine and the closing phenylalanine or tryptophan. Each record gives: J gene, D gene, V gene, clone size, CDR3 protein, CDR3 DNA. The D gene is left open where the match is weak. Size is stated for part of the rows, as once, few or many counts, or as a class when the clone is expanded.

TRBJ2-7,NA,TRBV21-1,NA,CASSRTGGGGLDEQYF,TGTGCCAGCAGCCGCACGGGGGGCGGGGGACTCGACGAGCAGTACTTC
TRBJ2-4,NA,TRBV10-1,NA,CASSETGRKSIQYF,TGCGCCAGCAGTGAAACAGGCCGCAAGAGCATTCAGTACTTC
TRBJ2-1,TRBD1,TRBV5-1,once,CASRDRPYNEQFF,TGCGCCAGCCGGGACAGGCCCTACAATGAGCAGTTCTTC
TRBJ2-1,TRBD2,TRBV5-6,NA,CASSWTSGSANEQFF,TGTGCCAGCAGCTGGACTAGCGGGAGTGCGAATGAGCAGTTCTTC
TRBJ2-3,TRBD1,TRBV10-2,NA,CASSIDRADTQYF,TGCGCCAGCAGTATAGACAGGGCAGATACGCAGTATTTT
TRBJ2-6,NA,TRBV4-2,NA,CASSLRVGVGANVLTF,TGTGCCAGCAGCTTGAGGGTAGGGGTCGGGGCCAACGTCCTGACTTTC
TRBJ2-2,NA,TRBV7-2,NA,CASSLTRGSNRELFF,TGTGCCAGCAGCTTAACTAGGGGCAGTAACCGGGAGCTGTTTTTT
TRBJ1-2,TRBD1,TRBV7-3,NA,CASSPGQEANYGYTF,TGTGCCAGCAGCCCTGGACAGGAGGCTAACTATGGCTACACCTTC
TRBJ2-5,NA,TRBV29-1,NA,CSVGVGGQETQYF,TGCAGCGTTGGCGTGGGGGGACAAGAGACCCAGTACTTC
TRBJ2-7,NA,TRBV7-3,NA,CASSLRPSPSYEQYF,TGTGCCAGCAGCTTAAGGCCTAGCCCGTCCTACGAGCAGTACTTC
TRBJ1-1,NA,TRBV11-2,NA,CASSQSTVTEAFF,TGTGCCAGCAGCCAATCTACGGTAACTGAAGCTTTCTTT
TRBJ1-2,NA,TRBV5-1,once,CASSLGVVSDSIGYTF,TGCGCCAGCAGCTTGGGTGTTGTGTCGGACTCGATTGGCTACACCTTC
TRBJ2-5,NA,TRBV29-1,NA,CSLGDRQETQYF,TGCAGCCTGGGAGACAGGCAAGAGACCCAGTACTTC
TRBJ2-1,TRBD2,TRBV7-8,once,CASSLVGTRAYNEQFF,TGTGCCAGCAGCTTAGTAGGGACTAGGGCCTACAATGAGCAGTTCTTC
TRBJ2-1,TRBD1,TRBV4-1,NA,CASSPPTGGWGNEQFF,TGCGCCAGCAGCCCACCAACAGGGGGATGGGGCAATGAGCAGTTCTTC
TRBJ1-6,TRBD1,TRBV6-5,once,CASSRTGALPLHF,TGTGCCAGCAGCAGGACAGGAGCCCTCCCCCTCCACTTT
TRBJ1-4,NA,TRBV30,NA,CAWSVLRPLGEKLFF,TGTGCCTGGAGTGTACTGCGGCCTTTGGGTGAAAAACTGTTTTTT
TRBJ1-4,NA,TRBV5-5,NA,CASSFNSNEKLFF,TGTGCCAGCAGCTTTAACTCTAATGAAAAACTGTTTTTT
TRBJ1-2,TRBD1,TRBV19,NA,CASSLDREYGYTF,TGTGCCAGTAGCTTGGACAGGGAGTATGGCTACACCTTC
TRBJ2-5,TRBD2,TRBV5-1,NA,CASSLAGLAGAETQYF,TGCGCCAGCAGCTTGGCCGGCCTAGCGGGAGCAGAGACCCAGTACTTC
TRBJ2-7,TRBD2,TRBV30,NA,CAWRQTSGGKGYEQYF,TGTGCCTGGAGGCAAACTAGCGGGGGTAAGGGGTACGAGCAGTACTTC
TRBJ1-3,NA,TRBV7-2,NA,CASSLGQRSGNTIYF,TGTGCCAGCAGCTTAGGGCAGCGCTCTGGAAACACCATATATTTT
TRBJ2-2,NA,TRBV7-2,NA,CASSLEGTGELFF,TGTGCCAGCAGCTTAGAGGGTACCGGGGAGCTGTTTTTT